The next 9 T cell receptor beta chains were all read from a single sample in a study of blood T cell repertoires in COVID-19. Profiling relied on immunoSEQ multiplex PCR, and the TCRdb table lists in-frame clones only, not all of them. Seen here are some 150,000 clones, just under 85% observed once, and the top ten hold under 3%. Material for sequencing was peripheral blood. Source of these receptors: a woman aged 35 to 49 with active or convalescent COVID-19.

The V gene is TRBV5-1, the J gene TRBJ2-3, with D possibly being TRBD1 (6 bases). V lost 4 bases and J 1 base, leaving 16 bases between the germline ends. Germline CDR1 SGHRS, CDR2 YFSETQ. The CDR3 consists of 16 residues. The CDR3 DNA follows: TGCGCCAGCAGCATGGACAGTGCCATAGGCACAGATACGCAGTATTTT. As protein: CASSMDSAIGTDTQYF.

The sample holds one count of this clone. V is TRBV7-9 and J is TRBJ2-3, with a tentative D call TRBD2 (5 bases). The V gene's germline CDR1 is SEHNR and CDR2 FQNEAQ (reference sequence). The V gene lost 1 base and the J gene lost 2 bases, with 10 bases spanning the gap. The CDR3 length is 15 residues. CDR3 protein: CASSLGGSYTDTQYF. CDR3 nucleotide sequence: TGTGCCAGCAGCTTAGGAGGGAGTTACACAGATACGCAGTATTTT. Looking up the rest from reference TRBV7-9 and TRBJ2-3 gives the full variable domain: DTGVSQNPRHKITKRGQNVTFRCDPISEHNRLYWYRQTLGQGPEFLTYFQNEAQLEKSRLLSDRFSAERPKGSFSTLEIQRTEQGDSAMYLCASSLGGSYTDTQYFGPGTRLTVL.

The rearrangement joins TRBV19 to TRBJ2-6, with a possible D match to TRBD2 (6 bases). The CDR3 covers 15 residues. Germline CDR1 is LNHDA and CDR2 is SQIVND (reference sequence). The V gene lost 7 bases and the J gene lost 0 bases, with 10 bases spanning the gap. CDR3 sequence (DNA): TGTGCCAGTAAAGCCGGGAGCTCTGGGGCCAACGTCCTGACTTTC. This encodes CASKAGSSGANVLTF.

The chain couples TRBV10-3 to TRBJ1-2; 10 nucleotides line up with TRBD1. The V and J ends lost 7 bases and 7 bases, in that order; junction bases with no gene match: 9. The CDR3 has 14 amino acids. Germline lookup yields CDR1 ENHRY and CDR2 SYGVKD. The CDR3 DNA reads TGTGCCATCAATACCGGACAGGGGGTGGGTGGCTACACCTTC. Amino acids: CAINTGQGVGGYTF.

The rearrangement links TRBV5-1 to TRBJ1-2; 7 nucleotides line up with TRBD1. Germline V gene sequence: CDR1 SGHRS, CDR2 YFSETQ. Losses at the gene ends were 4 bases for V and 0 bases for J; bases not matched to a gene: 6. CDR3 length: 15 residues. CDR3 in DNA: TGCGCCAGCAGCCAGGGACAGACCACTAACTATGGCTACACCTTC. Amino acids: CASSQGQTTNYGYTF.

J is TRBJ2-7 and V is TRBV5-8; tentatively, D is TRBD2 (6 bases). Germline values: CDR1 SGHTS, CDR2 YDEGEE. The CDR3 runs 14 residues. Deletions cut 6 bases from V and 2 bases from J, with 15 bases between. The CDR3 reads CASTFLEGTYEQYF. The DNA for the CDR3 is TGTGCCAGCACCTTCCTGGAGGGGACCTACGAGCAGTACTTC.

This chain connects TRBV19 to TRBJ1-6; D might be TRBD1 (5 bases). Trimming removed 9 bases from V and 3 bases from J, with 15 bases in between. The germline CDR1 and CDR2 sequences are LNHDA and SQIVND (reference sequence). The CDR3 totals 15 residues. The CDR3 spells CASSQDPIYNSPLHF. The CDR3 coding sequence is TGTGCCAGCTCACAGGACCCCATCTATAATTCACCCCTCCACTTT.

J is TRBJ1-1 and V is TRBV19; 11 bases line up with TRBD1. J gave up 3 bases and V 4 bases, and 7 bases lay outside the gene matches. The CDR3 spans 16 residues. Germline values: CDR1 LNHDA, CDR2 SQIVND (reference sequence). CDR3 nucleotide sequence: TGTGCCAGTAGTAGAGGGACAGGGGGTCTGTACACTGAAGCTTTCTTT. It specifies CASSRGTGGLYTEAFF.

The gene calls are TRBV28 and TRBJ2-7; 13 nucleotides agree with TRBD2. V dropped 7 bases and J dropped 5; count of bases not matched to a gene: 14. The germline gives CDR1 MDHEN, CDR2 SYDVKM. The CDR3 has 17 residues. CDR3 sequence: CASISRTSGRAGHEQYF. The CDR3 DNA is TGTGCCAGCATTTCTAGGACTAGCGGGAGAGCAGGCCACGAGCAGTACTTC.